This T cell receptor beta chain was sequenced for a study of shared clonotypes between healthy human individuals. Findings of the study overall: Compared with clonotypes that all four donors shared, non-shared clonotypes had lower generation probabilities. Of the naive CD4 clonotypes, around 4.8% were shared across four donors. Only a few donors were included, so the genetic and exposure-history diversity represented was limited.

CDR1 and CDR2 (germline): SNHLY, FYNNEI. J gave up 1 base and V 6 bases, and 15 bases lay outside the gene matches. The CDR3 runs 18 residues. Each subset's genomic DNA was split evenly across several immunoSEQ plates. Data came from immunoSEQ multiplex PCR; TCRdb stores just in-frame clones and leaves some out. Of 2,500,000 or so clones listed, around nine tenths are singletons. Turning to this clone: Antigen: not known.

The rearrangement uses TRBV2 and TRBJ2-5; the match to TRBD2 covers 9 bases. The TCR sequence derives from a man aged 18 to 30 in good health. Sequenced input: naive CD4+ T cells sorted from blood. Subset here: CD45RA+ positively selected. In nucleotides, the CDR3 is TGTGCCAGCAGACGTCCGGGACTAGCAGCCAATTCCCAAGAGACCCAGTACTTC. Translation: CASRRPGLAANSQETQYF.